This entry features one T cell receptor (beta chain) sequence. The sample originates from a study of blood T cell repertoires in COVID-19. Study-wide context: T cells, B-cell-depleted T cells, or PBMCs supplied cDNA or gDNA.

J gave up 1 base and V 5 bases, and 6 bases lay outside the gene matches. CDR1 SNHLY and CDR2 FYNNEI come from the germline V gene. The length of the CDR3 is 16 residues. Assay used: immunoSEQ multiplex PCR; TCRdb lists only in-frame clones, some missing. The table has 200,000 to 250,000 clones, 75% to 90% seen once; the top ten hold 4% to 6%. This sequence joins TRBV2 and TRBJ1-2; 11 bases agree with TRBD1. The sequence came from a woman between 40 and 50 years old with acute or convalescent COVID-19. Input material: peripheral blood. The CDR3 nucleotides are TGTGCCAGCAGTCCGGGACAGGGGGGAATTAACTATGGCTACACCTTC. It encodes CASSPGQGGINYGYTF. The full variable domain, in which reference TRBV2 and TRBJ1-2 provide the parts outside the CDR3, is EPEVTQTPSHQVTQMGQEVILRCVPISNHLYFYWYRQILGQKVEFLVSFYNNEISEKSEIFDDQFSVERPDGSNFTLKIRSTKLEDSAMYFCASSPGQGGINYGYTFGSGTRLTVV.